A single T cell receptor (beta chain) is shown here with its context. Its target is not known. This entry comes from a study of lymphopenia after photon versus proton radiotherapy. Whole-study findings and limits: Photon-treated patients lost naive T cells and TCR diversity; proton-treated stayed stable. Oligoclonal CD8+ Temra expansion after nadir drove photon patients' diversity drop. A bigger post-nadir fall in TCR diversity correlated inversely with survival time in deceased patients. Authors raise, but do not show, better survival with proton therapy.

Clones were sequenced by immunoSEQ multiplex PCR, and TCRdb holds only the in-frame ones, with some missing. The data hold approximately 45,000 clones, with over 75% observed a single time. V was pared by 0 bases and J by 5 bases, with 2 bases of the junction left unmatched. This CDR3 is 15 amino acids long. Germline CDR1 GTSNPN, CDR2 SVGIG (reference sequence). The starting material was peripheral blood, obtained from a patient treated with photon-based radiotherapy. The source of this sequence is a man aged 35 to 55 with gastric cancer. The chain joins TRBV30 to TRBJ1-3, with 12 bases that match TRBD1. CDR3 bases: TGTGCCTGGAGTGTGGGGACAGGGGGCCGAAACACCATATATTTT. Its translation: CAWSVGTGGRNTIYF. The full variable domain, rest sourced from reference TRBV30 and TRBJ1-3, is SQTIHQWPATLVQPVGSPLSLECTVEGTSNPNLYWYRQAAGRGLQLLFYSVGIGQISSEVPQNLSASRPQDRQFILSSKKLLLSDSGFYLCAWSVGTGGRNTIYFGEGSWLTVV.